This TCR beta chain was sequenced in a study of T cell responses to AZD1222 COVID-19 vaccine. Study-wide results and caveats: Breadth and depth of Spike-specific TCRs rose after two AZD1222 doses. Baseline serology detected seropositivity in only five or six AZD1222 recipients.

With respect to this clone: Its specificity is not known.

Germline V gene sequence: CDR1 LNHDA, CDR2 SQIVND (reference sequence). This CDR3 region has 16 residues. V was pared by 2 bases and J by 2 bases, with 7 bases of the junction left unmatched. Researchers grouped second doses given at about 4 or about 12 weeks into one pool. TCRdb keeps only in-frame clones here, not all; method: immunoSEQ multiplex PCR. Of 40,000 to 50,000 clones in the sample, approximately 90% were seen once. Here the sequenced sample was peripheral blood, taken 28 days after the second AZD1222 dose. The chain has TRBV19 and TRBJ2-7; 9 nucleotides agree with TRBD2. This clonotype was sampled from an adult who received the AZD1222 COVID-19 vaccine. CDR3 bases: TGTGCCAGTAGTATATCGGCTAGCGGGGCCCCCTACGAGCAGTACTTC. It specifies CASSISASGAPYEQYF.